What follows are 5 T cell receptor beta chains derived from one specimen sequenced in a study of cytotoxic CD8 clonotypes in ibrutinib-treated CLL. Clones were sequenced by immunoSEQ multiplex PCR, and TCRdb holds only the in-frame ones, with some missing. Of over 100,000 clones detected, approximately 83% appear once; the ten largest clones hold roughly 2%. Specimen: PBMCs, collected after 24 months of ibrutinib treatment. The receptors originated from a human donor with chronic lymphocytic leukemia.

V usage is TRBV14 and J usage is TRBJ2-3, with unresolved D. Trimming stripped 4 bases from V and 0 bases from J, with 11 bases between. The V gene's germline CDR1 is SGHDN and CDR2 FVKESK. This CDR3 is 15 amino acids long. CDR3 sequence reads: CASSPLGGSTDTQYF. Written as DNA, the CDR3 is TGTGCCAGCAGCCCCTTAGGCGGAAGCACAGATACGCAGTATTTT.

The rearrangement uses TRBV5-1 and TRBJ2-7, with 9 bases identical to TRBD1. V dropped 0 bases and J dropped 5; count of bases not matched to a gene: 6. The CDR3 is 15 residues long. CDR1 is SGHRS and CDR2 is YFSETQ in the germline V gene. As DNA, the CDR3 is TGCGCCAGCAGCTTGGTTTACAGGGGGCGCAACGAGCAGTACTTC. Its translation is CASSLVYRGRNEQYF.

V is TRBV7-6 and J is TRBJ2-2; D tentatively fits TRBD1 or TRBD2 (5 bases each). Trimming cost V 2 bases and J 8 bases, with 12 bases left between them. Per germline, CDR1 SGHVS and CDR2 FNYEAQ. The CDR3 is 14 amino acids. The CDR3 loop reads CASSLLGETGELFF. The DNA of the CDR3 is TGTGCCAGCAGCTTATTGGGGGAAACGGGGGAGCTGTTTTTT. The complete variable domain, with remaining parts taken from reference TRBV7-6 and TRBJ2-2, reads GAGVSQSPRYKVTKRGQDVALRCDPISGHVSLYWYRQALGQGPEFLTYFNYEAQQDKSGLPNDRFSAERPEGSISTLTIQRTEQRDSAMYRCASSLLGETGELFFGEGSRLTVL.

The CDR3 is CASSLGLSKNIQYF. CDR3 in DNA: TGTGCCAGCAGTTTAGGACTTTCCAAAAACATTCAGTACTTC. This chain joins TRBV28 and TRBJ2-4; D may be TRBD2 (5 bases). The CDR3 totals 14 residues. Germline V lookup: CDR1 MDHEN, CDR2 SYDVKM. With 2 bases removed from V and 2 bases from J, the gap between germline ends came to 7 bases.

This clone has only a few counts. The CDR3 nucleotides are TGTGCCAGCAGCGCCCTACGGGACAGGGGCCATGGACAGCCCCAGCATTTT. Translation: CASSALRDRGHGQPQHF. The gene calls are TRBV28 and TRBJ1-5, with TRBD1 matching 10 bases. Germline-derived CDR1 and CDR2 are MDHEN and SYDVKM. J gave up 7 bases and V 6 bases, and 15 bases lay outside the gene matches. The CDR3 is 17 residues long.